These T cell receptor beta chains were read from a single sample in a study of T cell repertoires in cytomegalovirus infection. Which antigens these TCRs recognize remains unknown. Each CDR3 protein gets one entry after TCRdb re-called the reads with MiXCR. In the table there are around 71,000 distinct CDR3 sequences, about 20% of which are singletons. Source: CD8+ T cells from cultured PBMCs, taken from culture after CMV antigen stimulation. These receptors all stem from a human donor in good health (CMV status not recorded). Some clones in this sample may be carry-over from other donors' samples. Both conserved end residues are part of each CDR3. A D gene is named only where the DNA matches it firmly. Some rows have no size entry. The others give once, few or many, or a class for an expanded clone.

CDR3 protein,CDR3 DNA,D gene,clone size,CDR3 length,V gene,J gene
CASSLGRTGKTEAFF,TGTGCCAGCAGCTTAGGACGGACCGGGAAAACTGAAGCTTTCTTT,NA,NA,15,TRBV7-8,TRBJ1-1
CASSFTGLDRFNSPLHF,TGTGCCAGCAGCTTTACGGGCTTGGACAGATTTAATTCACCCCTCCACTTT,NA,few,17,TRBV7-2,TRBJ1-6
CAWSFEDRGYGYTF,TGTGCCTGGAGCTTTGAGGACAGGGGCTATGGCTACACCTTC,TRBD1,NA,14,TRBV30,TRBJ1-2
CASSPGLAYPQETQYF,TGTGCCAGCAGCCCGGGACTAGCGTACCCCCAAGAGACCCAGTACTTC,TRBD2,few,16,TRBV7-2,TRBJ2-5
CSADPYEIYTDTQYF,TGCAGTGCTGACCCATATGAGATCTACACAGATACGCAGTATTTT,NA,many,15,TRBV20-1,TRBJ2-3
CASSYWDEQYF,TGTGCCAGCAGTTATTGGGACGAGCAGTACTTC,NA,NA,11,TRBV6-2/TRBV6-3,TRBJ2-7
CASSTEDGYYEQYF,TGCGCCAGCAGCACAGAGGACGGTTACTACGAGCAGTACTTC,NA,NA,14,TRBV4-3,TRBJ2-7
CASSLESAREQFF,TGTGCTAGCAGCCTCGAGTCAGCTAGGGAGCAGTTCTTC,NA,few,13,TRBV7-9,TRBJ2-1
CASSSGGDNSPLHF,TGTGCCAGCAGCTCCGGGGGGGATAATTCACCCCTCCACTTT,NA,few,14,TRBV9,TRBJ1-6
CASSTRDSYEQYF,TGTGCCAGCAGCACACGAGACAGCTACGAGCAGTACTTC,NA,NA,13,TRBV7-9,TRBJ2-7
CASSPWDGNYGYTF,TGTGCCAGCAGTCCTTGGGACGGAAACTATGGCTACACCTTC,NA,few,14,TRBV27,TRBJ1-2
CASSLGSGGSFTGELFF,TGTGCCAGCAGCTTAGGCTCGGGGGGCTCCTTCACCGGGGAGCTGTTTTTT,NA,NA,17,TRBV7-8,TRBJ2-2
CASSLNRRETQYF,TGTGCCAGCAGCTTGAACAGGAGGGAGACCCAGTACTTC,NA,NA,13,TRBV7-2,TRBJ2-5
CAIRRIDSSYEQYF,TGTGCCATTAGGCGTATTGACAGTTCCTACGAGCAGTACTTC,NA,few,14,TRBV28,TRBJ2-7
CASTDRNYGYTF,TGTGCCAGCACGGACAGGAACTATGGCTACACCTTC,TRBD1,few,12,TRBV7-9,TRBJ1-2
CASSLRGNPGREQYF,TGTGCCAGCAGCTTACGGGGGAATCCTGGAAGGGAGCAGTACTTC,NA,few,15,TRBV7-2,TRBJ2-7
CASSVAGTGGETQYF,TGTGCCAGCAGCGTAGCTGGGACAGGGGGAGAGACCCAGTACTTC,TRBD1,NA,15,TRBV9,TRBJ2-5
CASSLFLAGGTDTQYF,TGTGCCAGCAGTTTATTCTTAGCGGGGGGCACAGATACGCAGTATTTT,TRBD2,NA,16,TRBV28,TRBJ2-3
CAWSVSSGGHEQFF,TGTGCCTGGAGTGTTTCTAGCGGGGGGCATGAGCAGTTCTTC,TRBD2,NA,14,TRBV30,TRBJ2-1
CASSSGTVTAAFF,TGTGCCAGCAGTTCCGGGACAGTGACCGCAGCTTTCTTT,TRBD1,NA,13,TRBV12-3/TRBV12-4,TRBJ1-1
CASRIEGDEETQYF,TGTGCCAGCAGAATAGAAGGGGACGAGGAGACCCAGTACTTC,NA,NA,14,TRBV27,TRBJ2-5
CASSLAHESEAFF,TGTGCCAGCAGCTTAGCGCACGAGTCCGAAGCTTTCTTT,NA,few,13,TRBV7-2,TRBJ1-1
CASSIKGTALYGYTF,TGTGCCAGTAGTATAAAAGGGACAGCGCTATATGGCTACACCTTC,TRBD1,NA,15,TRBV19,TRBJ1-2
CASSFLQGEQYF,TGTGCCAGCAGTTTCCTACAGGGGGAGCAGTACTTC,TRBD1,few,12,TRBV12-3/TRBV12-4,TRBJ2-7
CASSLGDGEAFF,TGTGCCAGCAGCTTAGGGGACGGGGAAGCTTTCTTT,NA,few,12,TRBV11-1,TRBJ1-1
CASSTGRGYQETQYF,TGTGCCAGCAGCACGGGGAGGGGGTACCAAGAGACCCAGTACTTC,NA,NA,15,TRBV7-2,TRBJ2-5
CASSQEGLTGSWEQFF,TGCGCCAGCAGCCAAGAAGGACTGACAGGTAGTTGGGAGCAGTTCTTC,NA,many,16,TRBV4-1,TRBJ2-1
CASRPRGRAPRRTTNEKLFF,TGTGCCAGCAGGCCGAGAGGCAGGGCCCCACGGAGGACAACTAATGAAAAACTGTTTTTT,NA,NA,20,TRBV6-5,TRBJ1-4
CASSLRIGGEKLFF,TGTGCCAGCAGCCTCCGGATTGGGGGTGAAAAACTGTTTTTT,NA,NA,14,TRBV6-2/TRBV6-3,TRBJ1-4
CASSLLGTGYGYTF,TGTGCCAGCAGCTTGCTTGGGACAGGCTATGGCTACACCTTC,TRBD1,NA,14,TRBV5-4,TRBJ1-2
CASSQGLAGGPSGNEQFF,TGTGCCAGCAGCCAAGGACTAGCGGGGGGGCCTAGTGGGAATGAGCAGTTCTTC,TRBD2,NA,18,TRBV4-2,TRBJ2-1
CASSGGQATYGYTF,TGTGCCAGCAGCGGAGGACAGGCTACCTATGGCTACACCTTC,TRBD1,NA,14,TRBV7-9,TRBJ1-2
CASSLWVGLAATGELFF,TGTGCCAGCAGCTTATGGGTAGGGCTAGCGGCCACCGGGGAGCTGTTTTTT,TRBD2,many,17,TRBV7-2,TRBJ2-2
CASTTGTLSNQPQHF,TGTGCCAGCACCACCGGGACACTTAGCAATCAGCCCCAGCATTTT,NA,many,15,TRBV12-3/TRBV12-4,TRBJ1-5
CASSPRRQVYNEQFF,TGTGCCAGCAGCCCTCGAAGACAAGTCTACAATGAGCAGTTCTTC,NA,NA,15,TRBV6-1,TRBJ2-1
CASSYLGGGADTQYF,TGTGCCAGCAGTTATCTGGGCGGGGGCGCAGATACGCAGTATTTT,NA,many,15,TRBV6-2/TRBV6-3,TRBJ2-3
CATEGQADTEAFF,TGTGCCACCGAGGGACAGGCGGACACTGAAGCTTTCTTT,TRBD1,few,13,TRBV5-6,TRBJ1-1
CASSLGVPLNTEAFF,TGTGCCAGCAGTTTAGGGGTCCCCTTGAACACTGAAGCTTTCTTT,NA,few,15,TRBV28,TRBJ1-1
CATPERSDKETAMNTEAFF,TGTGCCACCCCTGAGCGCTCTGATAAGGAGACGGCTATGAACACTGAAGCTTTCTTT,NA,NA,19,TRBV24-1,TRBJ1-1
CASSLAPDRLRSYEQYF,TGCGCCAGCAGCTTGGCACCCGACAGGTTGAGGTCCTACGAGCAGTACTTC,NA,NA,17,TRBV5-1,TRBJ2-7
CASSPTSGDQETQYF,TGTGCCAGCAGCCCTACCTCGGGGGACCAAGAGACCCAGTACTTC,NA,NA,15,TRBV7-2,TRBJ2-5
CASSAELTGGRETQYF,TGTGCCAGCAGCGCAGAGCTCACAGGGGGCAGAGAGACCCAGTACTTC,TRBD1,few,16,TRBV7-2,TRBJ2-5
CASSLGEGGAAGELFF,TGTGCCAGCAGTTTAGGCGAAGGGGGAGCAGCCGGGGAGCTGTTTTTT,NA,few,16,TRBV28,TRBJ2-2
CASSLALGGSTDTQYF,TGTGCCAGCAGCTTAGCTCTGGGCGGGAGCACAGATACGCAGTATTTT,NA,few,16,TRBV7-2,TRBJ2-3
CATHQRGGHNEQFF,TGTGCCACTCATCAGAGGGGGGGTCACAATGAGCAGTTCTTC,NA,few,14,TRBV25-1,TRBJ2-1
CASSQRQTSLSYTEAFF,TGCGCCAGCAGCCAGAGACAGACGAGCCTTTCCTACACTGAAGCTTTCTTT,NA,few,17,TRBV5-1,TRBJ1-1
CASSPGTDLYGYTF,TGTGCCAGCAGCCCGGGGACCGATCTCTATGGCTACACCTTC,NA,many,14,TRBV7-2,TRBJ1-2
CASGEGGSNQPQHF,TGTGCCAGCGGGGAGGGAGGCAGCAATCAGCCCCAGCATTTT,NA,NA,14,TRBV9,TRBJ1-5
CASSSYTEAFF,TGTGCCAGCAGTTCCTACACTGAAGCTTTCTTT,NA,few,11,TRBV6-6,TRBJ1-1
CASSLGGRGRSYEQYF,TGTGCCAGCAGTTTGGGGGGCCGGGGCCGCTCCTACGAGCAGTACTTC,NA,NA,16,TRBV27,TRBJ2-7
CASSLTTDRFSYEQYF,TGTGCCAGCAGTCTGACGACAGACCGATTCTCCTACGAGCAGTACTTC,NA,NA,16,TRBV6-5,TRBJ2-7
CASSQDNQGASTEAFF,TGCGCCAGCAGCCAAGATAACCAGGGGGCGTCCACTGAAGCTTTCTTT,TRBD1,few,16,TRBV4-1,TRBJ1-1
CASSVAARQSGRIDTGELFF,TGTGCCAGCAGCGTAGCGGCCCGGCAATCGGGACGAATCGACACCGGGGAGCTGTTTTTT,NA,NA,20,TRBV9,TRBJ2-2
CASIGSGVGGETQYF,TGTGCCAGCATAGGTAGCGGCGTAGGAGGGGAGACCCAGTACTTC,NA,NA,15,TRBV6-1,TRBJ2-5
CASRNRREAGVAKNIQYF,TGTGCCAGCAGAAATCGCCGGGAGGCAGGGGTAGCCAAAAACATTCAGTACTTC,NA,NA,18,TRBV11-2,TRBJ2-4
CASSGGTYEQYF,TGCGCCAGCAGTGGCGGTACCTACGAGCAGTACTTC,NA,NA,12,TRBV5-1,TRBJ2-7
CASSLQGVGSYNSPLHF,TGTGCCAGCAGTTTGCAGGGGGTTGGCTCCTATAATTCACCCCTCCACTTT,TRBD1,NA,17,TRBV12-3/TRBV12-4,TRBJ1-6